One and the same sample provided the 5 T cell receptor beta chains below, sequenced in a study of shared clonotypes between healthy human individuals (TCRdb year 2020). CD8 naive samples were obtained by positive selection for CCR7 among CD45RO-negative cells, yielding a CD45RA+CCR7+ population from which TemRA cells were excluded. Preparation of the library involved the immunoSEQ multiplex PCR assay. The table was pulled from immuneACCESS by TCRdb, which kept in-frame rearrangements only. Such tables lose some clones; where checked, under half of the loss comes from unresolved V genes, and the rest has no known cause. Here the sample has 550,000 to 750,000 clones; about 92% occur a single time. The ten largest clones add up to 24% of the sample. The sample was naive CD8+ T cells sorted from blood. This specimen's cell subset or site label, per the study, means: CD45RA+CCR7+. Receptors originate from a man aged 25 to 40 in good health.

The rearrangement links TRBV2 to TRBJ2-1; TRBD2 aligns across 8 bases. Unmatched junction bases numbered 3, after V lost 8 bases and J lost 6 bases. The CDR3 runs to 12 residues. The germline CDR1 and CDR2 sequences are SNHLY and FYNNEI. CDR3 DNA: TGTGCCAGCCGGGGGGGACCCAATGAGCAGTTCTTC. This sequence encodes CASRGGPNEQFF.

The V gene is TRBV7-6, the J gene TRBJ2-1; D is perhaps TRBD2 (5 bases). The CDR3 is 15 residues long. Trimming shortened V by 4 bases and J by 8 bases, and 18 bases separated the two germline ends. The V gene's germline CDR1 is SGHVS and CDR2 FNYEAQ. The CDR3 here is CASSSGVGRLDEQFF. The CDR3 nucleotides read TGTGCCAGCAGCTCCGGGGTGGGGAGACTCGATGAGCAGTTCTTC.

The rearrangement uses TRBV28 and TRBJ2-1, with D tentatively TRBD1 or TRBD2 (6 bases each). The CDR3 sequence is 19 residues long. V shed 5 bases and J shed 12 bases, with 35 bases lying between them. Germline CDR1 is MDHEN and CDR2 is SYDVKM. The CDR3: CASSRDVLPRDTLGSGQFF. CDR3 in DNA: TGTGCCAGCAGTCGGGACGTTTTACCGCGGGACACCCTGGGTAGTGGGCAGTTCTTC.

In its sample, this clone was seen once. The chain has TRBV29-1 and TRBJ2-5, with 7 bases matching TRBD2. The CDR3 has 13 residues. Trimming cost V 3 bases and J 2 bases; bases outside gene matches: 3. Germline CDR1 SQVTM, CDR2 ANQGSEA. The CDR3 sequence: CSVELGGQETQYF. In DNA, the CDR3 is TGCAGCGTTGAGTTGGGGGGGCAAGAGACCCAGTACTTC. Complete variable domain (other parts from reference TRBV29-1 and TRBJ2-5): SAVISQKPSRDICQRGTSLTIQCQVDSQVTMMFWYRQQPGQSLTLIATANQGSEATYESGFVIDKFPISRPNLTFSTLTVSNMSPEDSSIYLCSVELGGQETQYFGPGTRLLVL.

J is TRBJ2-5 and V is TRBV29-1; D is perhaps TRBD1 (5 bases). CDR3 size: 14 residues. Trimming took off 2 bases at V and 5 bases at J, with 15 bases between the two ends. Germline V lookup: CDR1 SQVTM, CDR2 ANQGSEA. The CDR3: CSVEPRGAGETQYF. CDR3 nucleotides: TGCAGCGTTGAACCTCGCGGCGCAGGGGAGACCCAGTACTTC.